This T cell receptor beta chain was recovered during a study of T cell repertoires in cytomegalovirus infection (dated by TCRdb to the late 2010s). Notes on the research overall: Donor HLA type was relevant to the analysis, because carriage of CMV infection together with the matching HLA type was indicated by public TCR beta signatures.

CDR3 length: 14 amino acids, cysteine to phenylalanine. Only CDR3 DNA is held: 42 bases, read in frame from base 1. CDR1 MNHEY and CDR2 SVGAGI are derived from the germline V gene. Trimming at the junction amounts to 5 bases on V and 5 bases on J, and the germline ends lie 13 bases apart. This clonotype was counted between two and nine times. Its target antigen remains unknown. Per-nucleotide qualities are absent, and no much larger clonotype sits a single base away. On the study overall, not on this receptor specifically: The ex vivo response was dominated by HLA-C-restricted CMV-specific TCR beta clonotypes, which also provided the single most frequent clonotype in two of eight donors. Cumulative frequency of public TCR beta family members discriminated carriers of CMV infection plus the relevant HLA type in this cohort and an independent 352-donor cohort.

Sequencing was carried out with an Illumina HiSeq 1500. Using fastp trimming at Q25 and MiXCR clonotype assembly, TCRdb reanalyzed the public sequencing data and kept in-frame beta chains. Every CDR3 protein is listed once, alongside the most common genes and DNA of its rows. The sample profile shows roughly 130,000 distinct CDR3 sequences; less than 9.5% of them were found once. About 9.4% of the sample belongs to the ten largest clones. This clonotype originated in a human donor in good health (CMV status not recorded). Some clones in this sample may be carry-over from other donors' samples. The sample taken for sequencing was PBMCs. The rearrangement combines TRBV6-5 with TRBJ1-5; the D segment could be TRBD1, given 6 matching bases. The nucleotides are TGTGCCAGCAGTCGTACAGGGTGGGATCAGCCCCAGCATTTT. Translated, this is CASSRTGWDQPQHF.